The source of this T cell receptor beta chain is a study of control samples from healthy donors and cancer patients. Produced via immunoSEQ multiplex PCR; TCRdb's table is partial and in-frame only. The data contain some 120,000 clones, around 87% of them singletons. Trimming pared 3 bases from V and 2 bases from J, leaving 14 bases between. Germline CDR1 is KGHSH and CDR2 is LQKENI. The CDR3 has 16 amino acids. What was sequenced was PBMCs. This receptor was taken from a woman aged 45-59 years with colorectal cancer. V and J are TRBV18 and TRBJ1-3; D unclear. The CDR3 DNA reads TGTGCCAGCTCACCGCTTGGTTCGTTGACTGGAAACACCATATATTTT. It yields the protein CASSPLGSLTGNTIYF.